The clone carrying this T cell receptor beta chain was detected only a few times. Antigen: not known. These data come from a study of human T cells and chemical hapten exposure. Whole-study context: Patch tests applied 0.01% DPC to the upper back, read at 6 days. TCR yields differed between samples (mainly from small differences in pooled library volume). The study, taken as a whole, reports: Relative to controls, expanded TCRs formed significantly more large CDR3 similarity clusters.

The sample's time point: pre-sensitization, week 0. As to treatment: therapeutic diphenylcyclopropenone sensitization with weekly scalp DPC. TCRdb fed the RACE reads into MiXCR, producing one record per CDR3 protein. The table records some 74,000 distinct CDR3 sequences, roughly 15% of them present only once. The CDR3 is 15 residues long. Germline loops: CDR1 SGHVS, CDR2 FNYEAQ. The V segment lost 4 bases and the J segment 7 bases; nucleotides outside the gene matches: 11. The chain recombines TRBV7-6 with TRBJ1-2, with 8 nucleotides matching TRBD1. Sequenced material: whole blood, taken in connection with sensitization to the hapten diphenylcyclopropenone (DPC). The TCR originated in a woman aged 45-59 years with alopecia areata. Some clones in this sample may be carry-over from other donors' samples. This CDR3 reads CASSSQPGTGSGYTF. The CDR3 DNA reads as TGTGCCAGCAGCTCCCAACCAGGGACAGGAAGTGGCTACACCTTC.